Below, 19 T cell receptor beta chains from the same sample are listed, as sequenced in a study of T-cell reconstitution after alpha-beta-depleted transplantation in children. Construction of the TCRbeta library involved unique molecular identifiers. MiXCR was run by TCRdb on the PCR reads, yielding one entry per CDR3 protein. The table has almost 250,000 distinct CDR3 sequences, roughly 26% seen once. This sample comprised PBMCs, obtained before TCRalphabeta/CD19-depleted stem cell transplant. Receptor source: a girl between 2 and 10 years old with Fanconi anemia, due to receive a stem cell transplant.

There are a few counts of this clonotype. This sequence joins TRBV20-1 and TRBJ2-1, with D uncertain. The length of the CDR3 is 14 residues. Germline V gives CDR1 DFQATT, CDR2 SNEGSKA (reference sequence). Trimming shortened V by 3 bases and J by 7 bases, and 16 bases separated the two germline ends. The CDR3 loop is CSASLPQLANEQFF. In DNA, the CDR3 is TGCAGTGCTAGTTTGCCCCAACTGGCGAATGAGCAGTTCTTC.

This clonotype was detected many times. The chain links TRBV2 to TRBJ2-1, with a possible D match to TRBD2 (6 bases). Germline values: CDR1 SNHLY, CDR2 FYNNEI. The V and J ends lost 2 bases and 2 bases respectively, with 16 bases between them. This CDR3 region has 17 residues. The CDR3 is CASSEFSGGEAYNEQFF. CDR3 nucleotides: TGTGCCAGCAGTGAATTTAGCGGTGGTGAAGCCTACAATGAGCAGTTCTTC.

This chain links TRBV7-9 with TRBJ2-7; tentatively, D is TRBD2 (5 bases). The V gene's germline CDR1 is SEHNR and CDR2 FQNEAQ (reference sequence). The CDR3 runs to 14 residues. Trimming pared 4 bases from V and 0 bases from J, leaving 10 bases between. CDR3 sequence reads: CASSSPGNSYEQYF. CDR3 DNA: TGTGCCAGCAGCTCCCCGGGAAACTCCTACGAGCAGTACTTC. The whole variable domain, remainder taken from reference TRBV7-9 and TRBJ2-7, is DTGVSQNPRHKITKRGQNVTFRCDPISEHNRLYWYRQTLGQGPEFLTYFQNEAQLEKSRLLSDRFSAERPKGSFSTLEIQRTEQGDSAMYLCASSSPGNSYEQYFGPGTRLTVT.

This clonotype was detected ten times or more. The chain couples TRBV10-3 to TRBJ2-5, with 12 bases identical to TRBD2. The CDR3 has 15 amino acids. The V gene end was trimmed by 4 bases and the J gene end by 1 base; junction bases not matched to a gene: 1. Germline CDR1 and CDR2: ENHRY and SYGVKD. The CDR3 spells CAISATSGSQETQYF. In DNA form, the CDR3 reads TGTGCCATCAGTGCGACTAGCGGGAGCCAAGAGACCCAGTACTTC.

This chain uses TRBV29-1 with TRBJ2-7; 9 bases match TRBD1. Germline V CDR1 and CDR2: SQVTM, ANQGSEA. The V gene end was trimmed by 7 bases and the J gene end by 2 bases; junction bases not matched to a gene: 12. This CDR3 region has 15 residues. CDR3 in DNA: TGCAGCGCGATCTCAAATTGGGACAGGGCCTACGAGCAGTACTTC. Its translation is CSAISNWDRAYEQYF.

This clonotype has more than one count but fewer than ten. V gene TRBV7-9 combines with J gene TRBJ2-1; possibly TRBD2 for D (6 bases). Germline loops: CDR1 SEHNR, CDR2 FQNEAQ (reference sequence). This CDR3 has 15 residues. The V gene lost 7 bases and the J gene lost 8 bases, with 21 bases spanning the gap. CDR3 coding DNA: TGTGCCAGCACCCCGCCCTCGGGGGACTTGGATGAGCAGTTCTTC. This codes for CASTPPSGDLDEQFF.

This rearrangement joins TRBV20-1 to TRBJ2-2; maybe TRBD2 (5 bases). Deletions cut 2 bases from V and 5 bases from J, with 9 bases between. Germline V gene sequence: CDR1 DFQATT, CDR2 SNEGSKA (reference sequence). There are 13 residues in the CDR3. CDR3 in DNA: TGCAGTGCTAGATTGCGGGTTACCGGGGAGCTGTTTTTT. It yields the protein CSARLRVTGELFF.

This chain connects TRBV29-1 to TRBJ2-1; TRBD2 agrees at 9 bases. Per the germline V gene, CDR1 is SQVTM and CDR2 is ANQGSEA. Germline trimming cut 0 bases from V and 2 bases from J; bases unmatched to any gene: 2. This CDR3 region has 15 residues. The CDR3 sequence is CSVEDGGRAYNEQFF. In nucleotides, the CDR3 is TGCAGCGTTGAAGATGGCGGGAGGGCCTACAATGAGCAGTTCTTC.

At least ten counts were recorded for this clonotype. V usage is TRBV29-1 and J usage is TRBJ2-7, with D possibly called TRBD1 or TRBD2 (7 bases each). The CDR3 is made up of 12 amino acids. The V and J ends lost 4 bases and 3 bases respectively, with 10 bases between them. Germline CDR1 is SQVTM and CDR2 is ANQGSEA. The CDR3 protein is CSVARGGYEQYF. CDR3 DNA sequence: TGCAGCGTTGCCAGGGGGGGCTACGAGCAGTACTTC.

As DNA, the CDR3 is TGTGCCAGCAACTTCGTTATCCGCGACGAGCAGTACTTC. Its translation: CASNFVIRDEQYF. The chain links TRBV2 to TRBJ2-7; unclear D gene. Germline CDR1 SNHLY, CDR2 FYNNEI. The CDR3 loop spans 13 amino acids. V lost 7 bases and J lost 5, with 15 bases in between.

This clonotype was counted between two and nine times. As DNA, the CDR3 is TGTGCCAGCAGTTTCTTGAGGGAGATTTTAGAGACCCAGTACTTC. Translation: CASSFLREILETQYF. This sequence joins TRBV12-3 or TRBV12-4 and TRBJ2-5; perhaps TRBD2 as D (5 bases). CDR3 length: 15 residues. V gave up 3 bases and J gave up 4 bases, with 15 bases separating them.

This clonotype was recorded many times. This sequence joins TRBV28 and TRBJ2-7; D may be TRBD2 (5 bases). This CDR3 is 14 amino acids long. Germline loops: CDR1 MDHEN, CDR2 SYDVKM. Trimming pared 2 bases from V and 0 bases from J, leaving 8 bases between. The CDR3 loop is CASSLRGYSYEQYF. The CDR3 bases are TGTGCCAGCAGTTTACGAGGGTACTCCTACGAGCAGTACTTC.

This clonotype came up many times. The rearrangement links TRBV29-1 to TRBJ2-1; D not certain. This CDR3 is 14 amino acids long. The V end lost 3 bases, the J end lost 2 bases, and 11 bases lay between the germline ends. Germline lookup yields CDR1 SQVTM and CDR2 ANQGSEA. The CDR3 loop reads CSVDQRTTYNEQFF. Written as DNA, the CDR3 is TGCAGCGTTGACCAGCGAACAACCTACAATGAGCAGTTCTTC.

The rearrangement uses TRBV20-1 and TRBJ2-1, with D unclear. The CDR3 is made up of 14 amino acids. The germline V gene has CDR1 DFQATT and CDR2 SNEGSKA (reference sequence). Trimming removed 0 bases at V and 12 bases at J, with 18 bases between. The CDR3 spells CSARDQWAERPQFF. The DNA of the CDR3 is TGCAGTGCTAGAGATCAATGGGCGGAACGTCCGCAGTTCTTC.

This clonotype showed up many times. For the CDR3, the DNA is TGTGCCAGCAGTTACGGGGCAGTCCGGAGTTACGAGCAGTACTTC. As protein: CASSYGAVRSYEQYF. The V and J genes are TRBV6-5 and TRBJ2-7; TRBD1 is a possible D gene (5 bases). Trimming removed 2 bases at V and 4 bases at J, with 15 bases between. CDR1 is MNHEY and CDR2 is SVGAGI in the germline V gene. This CDR3 comprises 15 residues.

This clonotype was counted ten times or more. V gene TRBV27 combines with J gene TRBJ1-6, with 8 positions matching TRBD1. CDR1 is MNHEY, CDR2 SMNVEV, per germline (reference sequence). Germline trimming cut 5 bases from V and 9 bases from J; bases unmatched to any gene: 9. CDR3 length: 15 residues. For the CDR3, the DNA is TGTGCCAGCAGTCCACGGCGGCAGGGGGCTTCACCCCTCCACTTT. Its protein is CASSPRRQGASPLHF.

In its sample, this clonotype was seen many times. DNA of the CDR3: TGCAGCGTTGTCCTGAGCTCCTACAATGAGCAGTTCTTC. Translating it yields CSVVLSSYNEQFF. The chain recombines TRBV29-1 with TRBJ2-1, with D unresolved. This CDR3 contains 13 residues. From germline, CDR1 is SQVTM and CDR2 ANQGSEA. Trimming stripped 4 bases from V and 0 bases from J, with 7 bases between.

This clonotype was counted many times. The chain has TRBV20-1 and TRBJ1-4, with D uncertain. Germline V lookup: CDR1 DFQATT, CDR2 SNEGSKA (reference sequence). Trimming pared 2 bases from V and 4 bases from J, leaving 11 bases between. The CDR3 is made up of 14 amino acids. This chain's CDR3 is CSARSFQYNEKLFF. The CDR3 DNA sequence: TGCAGTGCTAGAAGTTTTCAATATAATGAAAAACTGTTTTTT.

This clonotype showed up just a few times. The chain uses TRBV4-2 and TRBJ2-7; TRBD2 matches at 10 bases. The CDR3 contains 15 residues. The germline V gene encodes CDR1 LGHNA and CDR2 YNFKEQ. The V and J ends lost 6 bases and 5 bases, in that order; junction bases with no gene match: 10. In nucleotides, the CDR3 is TGTGCCAGCAGTGAAATAGCGGGAGGCGAAGACGAGCAGTACTTC. Translation gives CASSEIAGGEDEQYF.